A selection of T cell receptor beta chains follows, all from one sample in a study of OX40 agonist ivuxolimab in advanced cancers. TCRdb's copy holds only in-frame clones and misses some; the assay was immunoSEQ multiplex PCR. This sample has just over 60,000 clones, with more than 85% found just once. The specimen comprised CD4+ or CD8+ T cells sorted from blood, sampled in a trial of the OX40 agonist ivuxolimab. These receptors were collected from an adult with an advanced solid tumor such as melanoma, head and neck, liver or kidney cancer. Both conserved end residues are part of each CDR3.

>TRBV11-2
CASSLEWGYEQYF
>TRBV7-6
CASSIGGLAHSQYF
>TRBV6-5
CASSYSGSYEQYF
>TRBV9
CASSVDRVAEKLFF
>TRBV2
CASSNPTGWVNEQFF
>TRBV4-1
CASSQWRGAQNEQFF
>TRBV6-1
CASSEYSDRVWNEQYF
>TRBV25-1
CASSGGTDVHEQYF
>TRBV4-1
CASSQVDGDGLYEQYF
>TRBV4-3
CASSQDLQANYGYTF